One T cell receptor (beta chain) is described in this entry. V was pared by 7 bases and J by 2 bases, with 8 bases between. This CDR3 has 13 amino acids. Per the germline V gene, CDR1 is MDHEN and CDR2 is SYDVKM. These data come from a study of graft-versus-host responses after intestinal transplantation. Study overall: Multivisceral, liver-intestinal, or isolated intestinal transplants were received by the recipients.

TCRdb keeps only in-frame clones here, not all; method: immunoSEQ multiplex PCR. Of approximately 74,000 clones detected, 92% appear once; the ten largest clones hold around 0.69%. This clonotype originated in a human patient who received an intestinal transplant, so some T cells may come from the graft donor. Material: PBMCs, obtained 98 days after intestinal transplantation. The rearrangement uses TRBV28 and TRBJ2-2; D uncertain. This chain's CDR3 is CASTFSNTGELFF. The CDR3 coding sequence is TGTGCCAGCACATTTAGTAACACCGGGGAGCTGTTTTTT.